A single T cell receptor (beta chain) is shown here with its context. Its antigen is currently unknown. These data come from a study of cytomegalovirus exposure and HLA in healthy donors. Both 60 Vbeta primers and 13 Jbeta primers went into the PCR. Profiling relied on immunoSEQ multiplex PCR, and the TCRdb table lists in-frame clones only, not all of them. The data hold about 170,000 clones, with roughly 72% observed a single time. Findings of the study overall: Later, an analysis found that common viral pathogens appeared to be linked with several of the most significant clusters. After further analysis at a later stage, 16,951 TCR beta sequences were associated with HLA alleles at 0.05 false discovery rate. The study designated roughly 150 TCR beta chains cytomegalovirus-associated.

The CDR3 has 14 residues. Per the germline V gene, CDR1 is SGHDN and CDR2 is FVKESK. J gave up 7 bases and V 4 bases, and 4 bases lay outside the gene matches. Sequenced input: PBMCs. The rearrangement joins TRBV14 to TRBJ1-6; 7 bases are a match to TRBD1. This TCR was recovered from a man in his forties or fifties in good health and CMV-seropositive. CDR3 residues: CASSLGTANSPLHF. In DNA, the CDR3 is TGTGCCAGCAGCCTAGGGACAGCAAATTCACCCCTCCACTTT.